This T cell receptor beta chain was sequenced in a study of cytomegalovirus exposure and HLA in healthy donors. Study conclusions and caveats: Among donors in an Asian-associated ancestry cluster, a later analysis reportedly found fewer N-insertions than the approximately 700-donor mean.

Details on this clone: Antigen unknown.

PCR used 60 Vbeta primers and 13 Jbeta primers. TCRdb's copy holds only in-frame clones and misses some; the assay was immunoSEQ multiplex PCR. This sample's table reports 95,000 to 150,000 clones. This TCR was sampled from a man between 40 and 49 years old in good health and CMV-seronegative. The sequenced sample was PBMCs.

CDR3 region: CASSPPLLSGANVLTF. In DNA form, the CDR3 reads TGTGCCAGCTCACCCCCTCTCCTCTCTGGGGCCAACGTCCTGACTTTC. The gene calls are TRBV18 and TRBJ2-6; D unresolved. Trimming shortened V by 3 bases and J by 0 bases, and 9 bases separated the two germline ends. Per the germline V gene, CDR1 is KGHSH and CDR2 is LQKENI. The CDR3 totals 16 residues.